This T cell receptor beta chain was documented in a study of blood T cell repertoires in COVID-19. Only in-frame clones appear in the TCRdb table, and some are missing; sequencing was by immunoSEQ multiplex PCR. The sample gives approximately 100,000 clones, around nine tenths of which show up once; 5.7% is in the top ten. The germline V and J ends were trimmed by 10 bases and 4 bases, with 17 bases remaining between them. CDR1 is KGHSH, CDR2 LQKENI, per germline. The CDR3 has 14 amino acids. The clonotype was recovered from a man aged 65 to 85 with acute or convalescent COVID-19. This rearrangement joins TRBV18 to TRBJ2-1; a possible D gene is TRBD2 (6 bases). Sequencing used peripheral blood. CDR3: CATQPTGGYNEQFF. In DNA form, the CDR3 reads TGTGCCACCCAACCGACCGGGGGTTACAATGAGCAGTTCTTC.